The 5 T cell receptor beta chains reported below all come from one sample, sequenced in a study of blood T cell repertoires in COVID-19. TCRdb's table, derived via immunoSEQ multiplex PCR, lists solely in-frame clones and lacks some. This sample has 70,000 to 75,000 clones, with 80% to 90% found just once. Sequencing used peripheral blood. Receptors were obtained from a human donor in a cohort sampled during active COVID-19.

The chain recombines TRBV19 with TRBJ2-2; TRBD1 aligns across 9 bases. CDR1 is LNHDA and CDR2 is SQIVND in the germline V gene (reference sequence). The CDR3 contains 14 residues. Trimming cost V 8 bases and J 1 base; bases outside gene matches: 2. CDR3 sequence: CASWTGVNTGELFF. Written as DNA, the CDR3 is TGTGCCAGTTGGACAGGGGTGAACACCGGGGAGCTGTTTTTT.

The gene calls are TRBV7-2 and TRBJ1-1, with 9 bases matching TRBD1. Trimming at V came to 5 bases and at J to 5 bases, leaving 12 bases not matched to a gene. Per the germline V gene, CDR1 is SGHTA and CDR2 is FQGNSA. The CDR3 covers 16 residues. The CDR3 reads CASSKDRGIPGTEAFF. DNA of the CDR3: TGTGCCAGCAGCAAGGACAGGGGCATCCCCGGGACTGAAGCTTTCTTT.

The chain has TRBV29-1 and TRBJ1-1; the match to TRBD1 covers 9 bases. CDR1 is SQVTM and CDR2 is ANQGSEA in the germline V gene. This CDR3 is 14 amino acids long. V lost 6 bases to trimming and J lost 1 base; unmatched junction nucleotides: 6. The CDR3 DNA is TGCAGCGTCCGGGACAGGGATAAGAACACTGAAGCTTTCTTT. This translates into CSVRDRDKNTEAFF.

This chain connects TRBV12-3 or TRBV12-4 to TRBJ1-1; D gene unclear. CDR3 length equals 13 residues. V was clipped by 4 bases and J by 1 base, with 7 bases between them. For the CDR3, the DNA is TGTGCCAGCAGTTCCAGTGGGAACACTGAAGCTTTCTTT. Its protein product is CASSSSGNTEAFF.

The gene calls are TRBV7-9 and TRBJ2-5; 7 nucleotides line up with TRBD1. The CDR3 sequence is 14 residues long. CDR1 SEHNR and CDR2 FQNEAQ come from the germline V gene (reference sequence). Trimming took 5 bases from V and 9 from J; bases not matched to a gene: 12. The CDR3 spells CASSLRQGPLSQYF. DNA for the CDR3: TGTGCCAGCAGCCTACGACAGGGCCCCCTGTCCCAGTACTTC. The full variable domain, in which reference TRBV7-9 and TRBJ2-5 provide the parts outside the CDR3, is DTGVSQNPRHKITKRGQNVTFRCDPISEHNRLYWYRQTLGQGPEFLTYFQNEAQLEKSRLLSDRFSAERPKGSFSTLEIQRTEQGDSAMYLCASSLRQGPLSQYFGPGTRLLVL.